This T cell receptor beta chain derives from a study of CD8 T cells in Susac syndrome. TCR beta sequencing was performed on blood CD8+ and CD4+ T cells. Included as multiple sclerosis controls were treatment-naive patients who had stable or active relapsing-remitting disease. The V gene end was trimmed by 1 base and the J gene end by 8 bases; junction bases not matched to a gene: 8. There are 14 residues in the CDR3. Germline-derived CDR1 and CDR2 are SQVTM and ANQGSEA. RNA, at about 0.45 to 1 ug, was reverse transcribed with random hexamers. The TCR beta CDR3 was amplified by immunoSEQ multiplex PCR across 54 Vbeta, 13 Jbeta. TCRdb called the immunoSEQ multiplex PCR reads again in MiXCR, with one record for every CDR3 protein. This sample has around 140,000 distinct CDR3 sequences, with around 86% found just once.

Sequencing used CD8+ T cells from PBMCs. The clonotype originates from a human donor with multiple sclerosis. This chain connects TRBV29-1 to TRBJ2-1, with 7 bases fitting TRBD2. CDR3 loop: CSVEGGDYVYEQFF. Written as DNA, the CDR3 is TGCAGCGTTGAAGGGGGGGACTACGTTTATGAGCAGTTCTTC.